The T cell receptor (beta chain) under discussion was sequenced for a study of T cells in Graves' hyperthyroidism and ophthalmopathy. Researchers amplified the TCR beta CDR3 regions from RNA transcripts. HTBI primers were used for first-round RT-PCR of the TCR CDR3. From the multiplex PCR reads, TCRdb called clonotypes with MiXCR, one entry per CDR3 protein. The top ten clones hold roughly 30% of a sample with about 180,000 distinct CDR3 sequences, about a sixth of them seen once. This clonotype showed up just a few times. Its antigen remains unknown. At one end, the junction sequence differs from germline, possibly due to a read error. The PBMCs had their origin in roughly 9.8 ml of fresh peripheral blood. Broader study findings: A median 6.5 months before onset, the model predicted ophthalmopathy. Ophthalmopathy could be told apart from stable hyperthyroidism with a 13 V-J model. Most expanded thyroid clonotypes above 0.001 also appeared in blood.

Germline assignment: CDR1 DFQATT and CDR2 SNEGSKA (reference sequence). This CDR3 is 15 amino acids long. The TCR was taken from a woman between 50 and 59 years old with Graves' hyperthyroidism. The sample was blood. V and J are TRBV20-1 and TRBJ1-5, with TRBD1 as a possible D gene (5 bases). The CDR3 sequence is CSARDLQGAYQPRHF. DNA for the CDR3: TGCAGTGCTAGAGACTTGCAGGGCGCCTACCAGCCCCGGCATTTT.